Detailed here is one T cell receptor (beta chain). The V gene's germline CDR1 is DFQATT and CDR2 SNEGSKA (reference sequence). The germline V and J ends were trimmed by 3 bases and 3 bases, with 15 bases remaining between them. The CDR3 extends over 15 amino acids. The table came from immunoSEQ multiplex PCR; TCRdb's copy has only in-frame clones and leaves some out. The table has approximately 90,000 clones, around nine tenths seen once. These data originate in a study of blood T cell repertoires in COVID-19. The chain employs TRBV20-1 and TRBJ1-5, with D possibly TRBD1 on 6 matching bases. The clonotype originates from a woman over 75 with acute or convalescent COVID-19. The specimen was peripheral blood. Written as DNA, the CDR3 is TGCAGTGCTAGTAGCGGACAGACCCTCAATCAGCCCCAGCATTTT. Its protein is CSASSGQTLNQPQHF.